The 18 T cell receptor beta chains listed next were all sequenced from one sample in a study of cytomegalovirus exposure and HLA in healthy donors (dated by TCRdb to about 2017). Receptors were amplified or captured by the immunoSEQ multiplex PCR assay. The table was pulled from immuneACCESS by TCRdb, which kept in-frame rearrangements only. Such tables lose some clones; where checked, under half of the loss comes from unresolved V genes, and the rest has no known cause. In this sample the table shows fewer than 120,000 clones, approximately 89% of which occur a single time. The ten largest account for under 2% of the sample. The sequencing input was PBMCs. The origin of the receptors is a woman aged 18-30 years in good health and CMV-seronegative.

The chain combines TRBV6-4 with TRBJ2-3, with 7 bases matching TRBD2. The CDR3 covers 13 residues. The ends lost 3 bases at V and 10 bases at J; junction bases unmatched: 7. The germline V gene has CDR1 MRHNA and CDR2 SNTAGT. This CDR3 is CASSEGGWNPQYF. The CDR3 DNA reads TGTGCCAGCAGTGAGGGGGGGTGGAACCCGCAGTATTTT.

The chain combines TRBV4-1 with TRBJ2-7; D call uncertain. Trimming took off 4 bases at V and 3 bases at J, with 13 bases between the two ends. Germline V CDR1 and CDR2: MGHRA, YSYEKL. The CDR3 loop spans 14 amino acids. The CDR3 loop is CASSPFASGYEQYF. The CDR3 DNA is TGCGCCAGCAGCCCCTTTGCTTCGGGCTACGAGCAGTACTTC.

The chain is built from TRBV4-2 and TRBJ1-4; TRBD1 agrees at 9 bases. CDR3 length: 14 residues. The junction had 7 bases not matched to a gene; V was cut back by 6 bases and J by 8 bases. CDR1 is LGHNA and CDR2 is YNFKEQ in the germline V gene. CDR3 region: CASSSGQGREKLFF. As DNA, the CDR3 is TGTGCCAGCAGTTCGGGACAGGGAAGGGAAAAACTGTTTTTT.

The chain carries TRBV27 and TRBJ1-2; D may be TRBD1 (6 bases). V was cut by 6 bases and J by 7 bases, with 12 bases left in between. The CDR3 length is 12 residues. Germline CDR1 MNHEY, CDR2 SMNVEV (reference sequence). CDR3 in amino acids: CASRAGTLGYTF. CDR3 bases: TGTGCCAGCAGAGCCGGGACACTTGGCTACACCTTC.

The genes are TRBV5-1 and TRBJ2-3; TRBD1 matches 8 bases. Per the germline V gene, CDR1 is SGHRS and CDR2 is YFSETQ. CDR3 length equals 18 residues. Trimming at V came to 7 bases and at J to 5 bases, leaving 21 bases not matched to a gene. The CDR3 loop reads CASRLKVSSRGREDTQYF. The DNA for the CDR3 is TGCGCCAGCCGCCTTAAAGTCAGTTCCAGGGGGCGCGAAGATACGCAGTATTTT.

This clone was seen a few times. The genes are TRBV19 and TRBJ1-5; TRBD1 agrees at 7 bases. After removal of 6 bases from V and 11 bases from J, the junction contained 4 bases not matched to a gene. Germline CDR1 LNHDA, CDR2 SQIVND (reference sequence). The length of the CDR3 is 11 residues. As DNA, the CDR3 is TGTGCCAGTAGGACAGGGCGGTCCCAGCATTTT. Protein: CASRTGRSQHF.

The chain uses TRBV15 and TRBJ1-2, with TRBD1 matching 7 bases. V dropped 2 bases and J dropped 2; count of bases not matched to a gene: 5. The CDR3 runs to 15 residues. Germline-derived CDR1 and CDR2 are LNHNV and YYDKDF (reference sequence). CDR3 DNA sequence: TGTGCCACCAGCAGACGAGGACAGGTGAACTATGGCTACACCTTC. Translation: CATSRRGQVNYGYTF.

Here the CDR3 DNA reads TGCGCCAGCAGCCAAGTGTTAGCCGTTAGCACAGATACGCAGTATTTT. Its translation: CASSQVLAVSTDTQYF. The chain is built from TRBV4-3 and TRBJ2-3; D gene uncertain. The germline V and J ends were trimmed by 1 base and 0 bases, with 11 bases remaining between them. From germline, CDR1 is LGHNA and CDR2 YSLEER. The CDR3 covers 16 residues.

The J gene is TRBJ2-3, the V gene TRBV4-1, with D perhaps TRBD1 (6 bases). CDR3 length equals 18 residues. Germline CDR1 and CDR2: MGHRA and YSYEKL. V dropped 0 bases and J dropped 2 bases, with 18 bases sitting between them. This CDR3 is CASSQEDNREFNTDTQYF. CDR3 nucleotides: TGCGCCAGCAGCCAAGAAGACAACAGGGAATTTAACACAGATACGCAGTATTTT.

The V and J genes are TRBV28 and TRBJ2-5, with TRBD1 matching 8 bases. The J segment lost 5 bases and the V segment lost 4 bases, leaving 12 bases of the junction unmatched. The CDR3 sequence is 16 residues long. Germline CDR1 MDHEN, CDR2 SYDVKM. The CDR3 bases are TGTGCCAGCAGTTCAGAAATCAGGGGGCGAGGGGAGACCCAGTACTTC. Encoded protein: CASSSEIRGRGETQYF. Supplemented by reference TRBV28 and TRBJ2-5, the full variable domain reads DVKVTQSSRYLVKRTGEKVFLECVQDMDHENMFWYRQDPGLGLRLIYFSYDVKMKEKGDIPEGYSVSREKKERFSLILESASTNQTSMYLCASSSEIRGRGETQYFGPGTRLLVL.

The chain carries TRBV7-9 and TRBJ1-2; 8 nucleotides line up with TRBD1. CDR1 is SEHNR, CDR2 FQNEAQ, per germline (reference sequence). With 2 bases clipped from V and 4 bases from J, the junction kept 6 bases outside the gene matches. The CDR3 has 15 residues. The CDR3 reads CASSLWAGGLYGYTF. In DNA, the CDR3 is TGTGCCAGCAGCTTATGGGCAGGGGGCCTCTATGGCTACACCTTC.

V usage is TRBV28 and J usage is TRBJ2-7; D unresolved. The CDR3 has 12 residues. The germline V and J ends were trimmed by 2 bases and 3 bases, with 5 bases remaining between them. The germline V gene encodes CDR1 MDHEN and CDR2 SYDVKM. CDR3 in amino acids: CASSLGFYEQYF. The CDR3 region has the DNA TGTGCCAGCAGTTTAGGCTTCTACGAGCAGTACTTC.

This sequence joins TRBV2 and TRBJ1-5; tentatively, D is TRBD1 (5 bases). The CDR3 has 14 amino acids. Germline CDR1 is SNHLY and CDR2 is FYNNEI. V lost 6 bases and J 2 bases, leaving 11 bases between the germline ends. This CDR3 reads CASRKGIGNQPQHF. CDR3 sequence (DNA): TGTGCCAGCAGGAAGGGGATAGGCAATCAGCCCCAGCATTTT.

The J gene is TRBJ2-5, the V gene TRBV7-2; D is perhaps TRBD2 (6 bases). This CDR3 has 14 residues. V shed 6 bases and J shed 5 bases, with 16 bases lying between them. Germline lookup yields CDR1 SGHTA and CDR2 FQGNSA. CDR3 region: CASSNYGSGETQYF. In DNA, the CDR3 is TGTGCCAGCAGTAATTACGGGAGTGGGGAGACCCAGTACTTC.

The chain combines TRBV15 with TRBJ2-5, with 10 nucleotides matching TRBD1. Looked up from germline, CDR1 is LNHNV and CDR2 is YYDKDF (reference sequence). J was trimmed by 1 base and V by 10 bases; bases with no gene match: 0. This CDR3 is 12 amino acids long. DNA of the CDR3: TGTGCCAGGACAGGGGGCCAAGAGACCCAGTACTTC. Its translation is CARTGGQETQYF.

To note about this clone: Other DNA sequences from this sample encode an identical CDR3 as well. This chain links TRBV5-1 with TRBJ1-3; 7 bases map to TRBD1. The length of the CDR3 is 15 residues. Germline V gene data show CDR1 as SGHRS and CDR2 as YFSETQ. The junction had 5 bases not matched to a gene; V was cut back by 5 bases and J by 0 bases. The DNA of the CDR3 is TGCGCCAGCAGTCGCGGGACAGACTCTGGAAACACCATATATTTT. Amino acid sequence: CASSRGTDSGNTIYF.

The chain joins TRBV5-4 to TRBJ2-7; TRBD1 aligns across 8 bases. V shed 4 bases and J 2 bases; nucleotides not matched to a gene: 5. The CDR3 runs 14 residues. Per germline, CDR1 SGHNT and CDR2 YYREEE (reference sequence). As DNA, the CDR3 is TGTGCCAGCAGCCCGGGGACAGGACCCTACGAGCAGTACTTC. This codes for CASSPGTGPYEQYF.

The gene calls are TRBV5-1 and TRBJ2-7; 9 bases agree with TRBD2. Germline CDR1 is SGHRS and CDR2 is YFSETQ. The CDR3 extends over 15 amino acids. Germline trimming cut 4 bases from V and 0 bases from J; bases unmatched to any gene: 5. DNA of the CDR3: TGCGCCAGCAGCATGACTAGCGGCAGCTCCTACGAGCAGTACTTC. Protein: CASSMTSGSSYEQYF.